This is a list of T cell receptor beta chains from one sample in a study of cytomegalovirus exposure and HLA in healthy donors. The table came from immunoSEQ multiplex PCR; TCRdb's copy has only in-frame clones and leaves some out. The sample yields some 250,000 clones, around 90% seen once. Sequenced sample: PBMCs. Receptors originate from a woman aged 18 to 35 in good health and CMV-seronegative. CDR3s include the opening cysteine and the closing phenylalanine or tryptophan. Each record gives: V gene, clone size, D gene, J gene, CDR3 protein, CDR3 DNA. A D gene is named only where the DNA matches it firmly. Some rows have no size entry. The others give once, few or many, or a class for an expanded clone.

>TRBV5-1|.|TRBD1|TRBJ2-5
CASSPGTGGPAYQETQYF
TGCGCCAGCAGCCCGGGGACAGGGGGCCCTGCGTACCAAGAGACCCAGTACTTC
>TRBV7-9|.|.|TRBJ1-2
CASRAGNSNYGYTF
TGTGCCAGCAGAGCGGGCAATTCTAACTATGGCTACACCTTC
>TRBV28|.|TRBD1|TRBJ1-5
CASSFLTGGGQPQHF
TGTGCCAGCAGTTTCCTGACAGGGGGCGGTCAGCCCCAGCATTTT
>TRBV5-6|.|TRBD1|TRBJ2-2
CASSFPPTSDRDTGELFF
TGTGCCAGCAGCTTCCCCCCAACGTCGGACAGGGACACCGGGGAGCTGTTTTTT
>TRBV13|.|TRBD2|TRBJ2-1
CASSLEAGGYSSYNEQFF
TGTGCCAGCAGCTTAGAAGCGGGGGGCTATAGCTCCTACAATGAGCAGTTCTTC
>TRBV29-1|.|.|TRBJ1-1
CSVSPGLSNTEAFF
TGCAGCGTTTCACCGGGACTTTCGAACACTGAAGCTTTCTTT
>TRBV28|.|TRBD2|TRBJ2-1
CASSSGTSGYSEQFF
TGTGCCAGCAGTTCCGGGACTAGCGGTTACAGTGAGCAGTTCTTC
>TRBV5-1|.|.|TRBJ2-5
CASSQGVDPETQYF
TGCGCCAGCAGCCAAGGGGTGGACCCAGAGACCCAGTACTTC
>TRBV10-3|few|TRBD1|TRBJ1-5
CAISESPGGQPQHF
TGTGCCATCAGTGAGTCGCCAGGGGGTCAGCCCCAGCATTTT
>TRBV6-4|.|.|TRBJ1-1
CASSDYEGTPFF
TGTGCCAGCAGTGACTACGAGGGTACGCCTTTCTTT
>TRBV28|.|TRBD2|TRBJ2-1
CASSLPGAGRSNEQFF
TGTGCCAGCAGTTTGCCGGGAGCGGGAAGGAGCAATGAGCAGTTCTTC
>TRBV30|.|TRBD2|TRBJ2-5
CAWTSGGAQETQYF
TGTGCCTGGACTAGCGGGGGGGCCCAAGAGACCCAGTACTTC
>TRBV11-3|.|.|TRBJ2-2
CASSYTTVNTGELFF
TGTGCCAGCAGCTATACCACAGTGAACACCGGGGAGCTGTTTTTT
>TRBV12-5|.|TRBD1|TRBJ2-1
CASGRGQGGHEQFF
TGTGCTAGTGGTCGCGGACAGGGTGGTCATGAGCAGTTCTTC
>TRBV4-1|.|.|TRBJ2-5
CASSQVELQETQYF
TGCGCCAGCAGCCAAGTTGAACTCCAAGAGACCCAGTACTTC
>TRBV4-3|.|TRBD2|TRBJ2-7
CASSQGASGTYEQYF
TGCGCCAGCAGCCAAGGGGCTAGCGGAACCTACGAGCAGTACTTC
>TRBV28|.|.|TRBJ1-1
CASRQGLVTEAFF
TGTGCCAGCAGACAGGGTTTGGTCACTGAAGCTTTCTTT
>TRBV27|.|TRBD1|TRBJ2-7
CASSLARGSDEQYF
TGTGCCAGCAGTTTAGCCAGGGGGTCAGACGAGCAGTACTTC
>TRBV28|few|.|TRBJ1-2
CASSYTGHGIDGYTF
TGTGCCAGCAGTTACACGGGACACGGGATCGATGGCTACACCTTC
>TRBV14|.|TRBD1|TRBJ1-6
CASSQGQDLYNSPLHF
TGTGCCAGCAGCCAGGGACAGGACCTCTATAATTCACCCCTCCACTTT
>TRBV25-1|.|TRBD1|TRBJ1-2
CASSGYPGTGAYGYTF
TGTGCCAGCAGTGGATACCCCGGGACAGGGGCCTATGGCTACACCTTC
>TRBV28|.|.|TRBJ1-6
CAAQDSYNSPLHF
TGTGCGGCACAGGACTCCTATAATTCACCCCTCCACTTT
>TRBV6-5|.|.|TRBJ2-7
CASSYYPGDYEQYF
TGTGCCAGCAGTTACTATCCAGGGGATTACGAGCAGTACTTC
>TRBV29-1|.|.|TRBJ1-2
CSVELRQGVGYTF
TGCAGCGTTGAACTTCGGCAGGGCGTTGGCTACACCTTC
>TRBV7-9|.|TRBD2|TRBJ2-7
CASSSLLAGGEQYF
TGTGCCAGCAGCTCCCTACTAGCGGGGGGCGAGCAGTACTTC
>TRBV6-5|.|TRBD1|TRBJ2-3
CASSYRDPGGPDTQYF
TGTGCCAGCAGTTACCGCGATCCAGGGGGCCCAGATACGCAGTATTTT
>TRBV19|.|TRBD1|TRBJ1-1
CASKGDREGTEAFF
TGTGCCAGTAAGGGGGACAGAGAGGGGACTGAAGCTTTCTTT
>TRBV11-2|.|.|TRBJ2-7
CASSLGGWRRSSYEQYF
TGTGCCAGCAGCTTAGGCGGTTGGAGGCGAAGCTCCTACGAGCAGTACTTC
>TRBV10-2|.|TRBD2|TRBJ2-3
CASSQTSGVSTDTQYF
TGCGCCAGCAGTCAGACTAGCGGGGTAAGCACAGATACGCAGTATTTT
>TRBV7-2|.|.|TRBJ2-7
CASSLEGGPHEQYF
TGTGCCAGCAGCCTAGAGGGGGGGCCTCACGAGCAGTACTTC
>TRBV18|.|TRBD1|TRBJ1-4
CASADGQDEKLFF
TGTGCCAGCGCGGACGGACAGGATGAAAAACTGTTTTTT
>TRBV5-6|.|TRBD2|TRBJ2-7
CASSLARDYSYEQYF
TGTGCCAGCAGCTTGGCCCGGGACTATTCTTACGAGCAGTACTTC
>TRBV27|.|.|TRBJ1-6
CASSFRHSNSPLHF
TGTGCCAGCAGTTTCCGACACTCTAATTCACCCCTCCACTTT
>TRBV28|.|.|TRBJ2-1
CASSLGLALTNEQFF
TGTGCCAGCAGTTTAGGGCTAGCGCTAACGAATGAGCAGTTCTTC
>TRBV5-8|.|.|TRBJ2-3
CASSLEVGETDTQYF
TGTGCCAGCAGCTTAGAGGTTGGAGAGACAGATACGCAGTATTTT
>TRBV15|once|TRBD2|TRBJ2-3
CATSRVIAGASSTDTQYF
TGTGCCACCAGCAGAGTAATAGCGGGGGCCTCGAGCACAGATACGCAGTATTTT
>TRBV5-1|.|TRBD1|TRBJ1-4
CASSPPLTGGEEKLFF
TGCGCCAGCAGCCCGCCCCTGACAGGGGGAGAGGAAAAACTGTTTTTT
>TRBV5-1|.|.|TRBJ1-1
CASSSTGWNTEAFF
TGCGCCAGCAGCTCCACGGGGTGGAACACTGAAGCTTTCTTT
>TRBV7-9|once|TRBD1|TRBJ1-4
CASSPRDRENEKLFF
TGTGCCAGCAGCCCACGGGACAGGGAGAATGAAAAACTGTTTTTT
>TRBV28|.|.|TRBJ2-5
CASSSTGETQYF
TGTGCCAGCAGCTCGACGGGAGAGACCCAGTACTTC
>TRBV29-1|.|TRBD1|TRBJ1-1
CSVHVGTGGTEAFF
TGCAGCGTTCATGTTGGGACAGGGGGGACTGAAGCTTTCTTT
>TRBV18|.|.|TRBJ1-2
CASSPEWWGGYGYTF
TGTGCCAGCTCACCAGAGTGGTGGGGCGGCTATGGCTACACCTTC
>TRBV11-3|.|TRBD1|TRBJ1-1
CASSWTGSGANTEAFF
TGTGCCAGCAGCTGGACAGGGTCCGGAGCTAACACTGAAGCTTTCTTT
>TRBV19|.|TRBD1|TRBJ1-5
CASSTRTGGGRNQPQHF
TGTGCCAGTAGCACCAGGACAGGGGGCGGTCGCAATCAGCCCCAGCATTTT